This T cell receptor (beta chain) emerged from a study of blood T cell repertoires in COVID-19. Background on the study: The study drew acute and convalescent COVID-19 samples from the United States, Italy and Spain. In each case, the material was cDNA or gDNA derived from T cells, B-cell-depleted T cells, or PBMCs.

Source study methods: Scientists estimated how many nucleated cells there were by amplifying reference gene primers. Profiled with immunoSEQ multiplex PCR; TCRdb holds only in-frame clones, not every one. V, J and clone size were drawn from that table, and D and trimming were deduced from the DNA. The sample contains 200,000 to 250,000 clones, 75% to 85% of which appear only once. The CDR3 has 11 amino acids. Germline values: CDR1 SGHNT, CDR2 YYREEE (reference sequence). Trimming removed 0 bases at V and 11 bases at J, with 8 bases between. V is TRBV5-4 and J is TRBJ1-1, with D possibly being TRBD1 (6 bases). This clonotype was sampled from a man in his fifties with active or convalescent COVID-19. Sequenced input: peripheral blood. The CDR3 DNA is TGTGCCAGCAGCTTGGGGACAGAGGCTTTCTTT. This sequence encodes CASSLGTEAFF.